The rows below give T cell receptor beta chains drawn from one sample of a study of T cell responses to AZD1222 COVID-19 vaccine. TCRdb keeps only in-frame clones here, not all; method: immunoSEQ multiplex PCR. Of fewer than 150,000 clones listed, 75% to 95% were seen once; the top ten hold around 3.6%. Sample: peripheral blood, taken on day 0 of AZD1222 vaccination. The receptor set was obtained from an adult in good health. Both conserved end residues are trimmed from each CDR3. A D gene is named only where the DNA matches it firmly. The size entry is marked missing in some rows and otherwise reads once, few, many or a size class.

d_gene: .; v_gene: TRBV12-5; abundance: .; CDR3aa: ASGLGRSGANVLT
d_gene: .; v_gene: TRBV5-4; abundance: .; CDR3aa: ASSLDGIRGNYGYT
d_gene: .; v_gene: TRBV7-2; abundance: .; CDR3aa: ASSDRVGTDTQY
d_gene: .; v_gene: TRBV7-3; abundance: once; CDR3aa: ASSTDRNQPQH
d_gene: TRBD2; v_gene: TRBV5-1; abundance: .; CDR3aa: ASSLGLAGAQETQY
d_gene: .; v_gene: TRBV7-2; abundance: .; CDR3aa: ASSLLGDSYGYT
d_gene: .; v_gene: TRBV30; abundance: .; CDR3aa: AWSVLSYYGYT
d_gene: .; v_gene: TRBV6-5; abundance: .; CDR3aa: ASSTGLSTDTQY
d_gene: .; v_gene: TRBV19; abundance: .; CDR3aa: ASSIAGTKETQY
d_gene: .; v_gene: TRBV24-1; abundance: .; CDR3aa: ATDGGGFSKSNQPQH
d_gene: .; v_gene: TRBV5-1; abundance: once; CDR3aa: ASSLGSPSSEAF
d_gene: .; v_gene: TRBV30; abundance: .; CDR3aa: AWSVGALDAGPNQPQH
d_gene: TRBD1; v_gene: TRBV2; abundance: .; CDR3aa: ASTLKGTGGTGELF
d_gene: TRBD1; v_gene: TRBV13; abundance: .; CDR3aa: ASSLSPGTASGVEAF
d_gene: .; v_gene: TRBV19; abundance: few; CDR3aa: ASSIHGQSIGTDTQY
d_gene: .; v_gene: TRBV25-1; abundance: .; CDR3aa: ASSEKGRANEQF
d_gene: .; v_gene: TRBV18; abundance: .; CDR3aa: ASSRGQRALASTDTQY
d_gene: .; v_gene: TRBV19; abundance: .; CDR3aa: ASRALGENGYT
d_gene: .; v_gene: TRBV27; abundance: .; CDR3aa: ASNPRGAPDYGYT
d_gene: .; v_gene: TRBV6-5; abundance: .; CDR3aa: ASSHSDSNQPQH
d_gene: .; v_gene: TRBV3-1/TRBV3-2; abundance: .; CDR3aa: ASSRGPQETQY
d_gene: TRBD2; v_gene: TRBV5-6; abundance: .; CDR3aa: ASSLRLAGTNTGELF
d_gene: TRBD1; v_gene: TRBV30; abundance: .; CDR3aa: AWSPGTGGGQPQH
d_gene: TRBD2; v_gene: TRBV7-2; abundance: once; CDR3aa: ASSRVPGLVTDTQY
d_gene: .; v_gene: TRBV25-1; abundance: .; CDR3aa: ASSDPGDYQPQH
d_gene: .; v_gene: TRBV7-8; abundance: .; CDR3aa: ASSLAPDSYGYT
d_gene: TRBD1; v_gene: TRBV6-1; abundance: .; CDR3aa: ASSETRGQYGYT
d_gene: .; v_gene: TRBV6-1; abundance: .; CDR3aa: ASSEDSYSSGNTIY
d_gene: TRBD1; v_gene: TRBV4-1; abundance: few; CDR3aa: ASRFGQDTGELF
d_gene: TRBD2; v_gene: TRBV10-2; abundance: few; CDR3aa: ASSEGLAGNYEQY
d_gene: .; v_gene: TRBV6-4; abundance: many; CDR3aa: ASSDKDTGELF
d_gene: .; v_gene: TRBV7-2; abundance: once; CDR3aa: ASSLEFSSYNEQF
d_gene: .; v_gene: TRBV24-1; abundance: .; CDR3aa: ATQAGNTYGYT
d_gene: .; v_gene: TRBV9; abundance: once; CDR3aa: ASSVEGALGGETQY
d_gene: .; v_gene: TRBV25-1; abundance: .; CDR3aa: ASSGGGPGVEQF
d_gene: .; v_gene: TRBV4-3; abundance: .; CDR3aa: ASSQEGWVNTEAF
d_gene: .; v_gene: TRBV7-8; abundance: once; CDR3aa: ASSLNPWLRAEEGYT
d_gene: TRBD1; v_gene: TRBV7-2; abundance: .; CDR3aa: ASSPKSTGAPMD
d_gene: .; v_gene: TRBV11-3; abundance: .; CDR3aa: ASSLGQGRGRADTQY
d_gene: .; v_gene: TRBV4-1; abundance: .; CDR3aa: ASSQVGLEPPLH
d_gene: .; v_gene: TRBV29-1; abundance: .; CDR3aa: SVEVQYRLANYGYT
d_gene: .; v_gene: TRBV5-1; abundance: .; CDR3aa: ASSLSSGANVLT
d_gene: .; v_gene: TRBV3-1/TRBV3-2; abundance: .; CDR3aa: ASSQRSTEAF
d_gene: .; v_gene: TRBV7-9; abundance: .; CDR3aa: ASSLASGDQPQH
d_gene: .; v_gene: TRBV18; abundance: .; CDR3aa: ASSPPQSPIYEQY
d_gene: TRBD1; v_gene: TRBV5-6; abundance: .; CDR3aa: ASSLGTGILGQPQH
d_gene: TRBD1; v_gene: TRBV13; abundance: .; CDR3aa: ASSRGQGAYEQY
d_gene: .; v_gene: TRBV7-7; abundance: .; CDR3aa: ASSLNEGVGYEQY
d_gene: .; v_gene: TRBV5-6; abundance: .; CDR3aa: ASSDDRRDYNEQF
d_gene: TRBD1; v_gene: TRBV7-6; abundance: .; CDR3aa: ASSPAGGSNQPQH
d_gene: .; v_gene: TRBV19; abundance: .; CDR3aa: ASSIDVASPGRGYT
d_gene: TRBD1; v_gene: TRBV4-2; abundance: .; CDR3aa: ASSQYRGGEAF
d_gene: .; v_gene: TRBV5-4; abundance: .; CDR3aa: ASSFMAGNTEAF
d_gene: .; v_gene: TRBV10-2; abundance: .; CDR3aa: ASGLGGNEQF
d_gene: TRBD2; v_gene: TRBV2; abundance: .; CDR3aa: ASSERLAGPYNEQF
d_gene: .; v_gene: TRBV19; abundance: .; CDR3aa: ASSPDLTPGNTIY
d_gene: .; v_gene: TRBV7-2; abundance: .; CDR3aa: ASSLEGDQPQH
d_gene: .; v_gene: TRBV2; abundance: .; CDR3aa: ASSEIPRVGDGYT
d_gene: TRBD2; v_gene: TRBV6-4; abundance: .; CDR3aa: ASSEGSGEYNEQF